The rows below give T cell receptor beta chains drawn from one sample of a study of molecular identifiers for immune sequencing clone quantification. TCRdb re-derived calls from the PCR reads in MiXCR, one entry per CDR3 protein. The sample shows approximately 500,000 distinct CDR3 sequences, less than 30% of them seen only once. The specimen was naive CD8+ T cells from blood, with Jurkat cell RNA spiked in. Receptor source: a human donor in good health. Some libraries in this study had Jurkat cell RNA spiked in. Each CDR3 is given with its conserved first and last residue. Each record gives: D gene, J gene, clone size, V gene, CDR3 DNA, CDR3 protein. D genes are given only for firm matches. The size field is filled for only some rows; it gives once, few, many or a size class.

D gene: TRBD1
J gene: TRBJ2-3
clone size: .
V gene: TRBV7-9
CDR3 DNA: TGTGCCAGCAGCTTACTTTCAGGGGGCTTCACAGATACGCAGTATTTT
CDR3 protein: CASSLLSGGFTDTQYF

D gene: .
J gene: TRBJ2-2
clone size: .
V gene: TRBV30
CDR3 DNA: TGTGCCTGGAGCGTACACGTAAACACCGGGGCGCTGTTTTTT
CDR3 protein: CAWSVHVNTGALFF

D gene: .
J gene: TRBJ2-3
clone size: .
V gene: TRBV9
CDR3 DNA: TGTGCCAGCAGCGTAGCACAAGACACAGATACGCAGTATTTT
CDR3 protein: CASSVAQDTDTQYF

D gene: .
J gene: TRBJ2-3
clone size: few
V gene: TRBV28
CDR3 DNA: TGTGCCAGCAGTTTAATGGTAATTTCTGAGCGGTATGAACAAGATACGCAGTATTTT
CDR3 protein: CASSLMVISERYEQDTQYF

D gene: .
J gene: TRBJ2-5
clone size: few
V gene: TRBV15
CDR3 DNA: TGTGCCACCAGCAGAGGACGGCCTCCGGAGACCCAGTACTTC
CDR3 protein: CATSRGRPPETQYF

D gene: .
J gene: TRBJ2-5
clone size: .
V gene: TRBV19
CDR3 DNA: TGTGCCAGTAGTATACTGGGCGGGGAAGAGACCCAGTACTTC
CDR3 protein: CASSILGGEETQYF

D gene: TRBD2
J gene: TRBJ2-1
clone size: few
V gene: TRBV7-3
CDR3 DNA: TGTGCCAGCAGCTTAATCGGCGGGAGCCTCTTCTACAATGAGCAGTTCTTC
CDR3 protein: CASSLIGGSLFYNEQFF

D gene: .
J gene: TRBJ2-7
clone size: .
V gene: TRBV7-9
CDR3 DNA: TGTGCCAGCAGCACCTCGGCAAGAGCCTACGAGCAGTACTTC
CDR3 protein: CASSTSARAYEQYF

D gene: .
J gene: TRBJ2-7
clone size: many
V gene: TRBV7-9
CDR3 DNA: TGTGCCAGCAGCCTTGGCCAGGCCGAGCAGTACTTC
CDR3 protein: CASSLGQAEQYF

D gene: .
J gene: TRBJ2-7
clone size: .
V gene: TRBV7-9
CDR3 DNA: TGTGCCACCTTTCGGGAAGCTAGCCCTGAGGGGGGCGAGCAGTACTTC
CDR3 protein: CATFREASPEGGEQYF

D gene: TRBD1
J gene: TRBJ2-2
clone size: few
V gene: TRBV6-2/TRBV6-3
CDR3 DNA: TGTGCCAGCACCCTCGACAGGGCGGGCACCGGGGAGCTGTTTTTT
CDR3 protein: CASTLDRAGTGELFF

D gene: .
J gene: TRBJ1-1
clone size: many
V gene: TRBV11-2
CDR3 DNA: TGTGCCAGCAGCTTAGGGACAGTCGGCACTGAAGCTTTCTTT
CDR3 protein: CASSLGTVGTEAFF

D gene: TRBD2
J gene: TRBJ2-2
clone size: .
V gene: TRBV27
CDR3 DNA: TGTGCTAGCAGCCTCCGGGGGGGAAACACCGGGGAGCTGTTTTTT
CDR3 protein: CASSLRGGNTGELFF

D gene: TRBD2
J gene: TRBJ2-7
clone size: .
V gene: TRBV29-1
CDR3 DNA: TGCGGCGTTACTAGCGGACCCTACGAGCAGTACTTC
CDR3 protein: CGVTSGPYEQYF

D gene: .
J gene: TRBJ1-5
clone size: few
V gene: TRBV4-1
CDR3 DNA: TGCGCCAGCAGCCAAGAGTATGGTCAGCCCCAGCATTTT
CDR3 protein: CASSQEYGQPQHF

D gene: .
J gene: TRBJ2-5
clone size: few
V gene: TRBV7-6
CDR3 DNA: TGTGCCAGCAGCTTATTGGACCTTAAGAAGACCCAGTACTTC
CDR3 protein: CASSLLDLKKTQYF

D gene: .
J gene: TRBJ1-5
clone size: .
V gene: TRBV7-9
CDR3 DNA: TGTGCCAGCAGCTTAACCGTACCCAATCAGCCCCAGCATTTT
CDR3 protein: CASSLTVPNQPQHF

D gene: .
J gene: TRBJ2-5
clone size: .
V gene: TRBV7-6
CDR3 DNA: TGTGCCAGCGGCTTCCTCCAAGAGACCCAGTACTTC
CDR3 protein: CASGFLQETQYF

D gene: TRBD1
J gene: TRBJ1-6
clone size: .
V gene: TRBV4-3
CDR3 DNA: TGCGCCAGCAGGCACAGGGGGATCTCCTATAATTCACCCCTCCACTTT
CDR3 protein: CASRHRGISYNSPLHF

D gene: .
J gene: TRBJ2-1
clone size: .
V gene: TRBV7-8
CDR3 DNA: TGTGCCAGCAGGATATGGACAGCCTCTTCTTACAATGAGCAGTTCTTC
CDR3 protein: CASRIWTASSYNEQFF

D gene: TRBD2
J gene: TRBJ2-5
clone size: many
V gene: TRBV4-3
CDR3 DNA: TGCGCCAGCAGCCCCTATGGTGGTAGCGGGAATCAAGAGACCCAGTACTTC
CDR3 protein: CASSPYGGSGNQETQYF

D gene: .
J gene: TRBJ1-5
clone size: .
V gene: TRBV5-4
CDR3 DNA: TGTGCCAGCAGCCGGTGGGGGGCTAGCAATCAGCCCCAGCATTTT
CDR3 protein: CASSRWGASNQPQHF

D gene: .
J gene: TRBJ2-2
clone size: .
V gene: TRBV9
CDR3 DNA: TGTGCCAGCAGCTTACCGACTAGTGGGAACACCGGGGAGCTGTTTTTT
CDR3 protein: CASSLPTSGNTGELFF

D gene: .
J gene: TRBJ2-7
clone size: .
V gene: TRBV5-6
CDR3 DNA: TGTGCCAGCAGCTTGCAGTCGGGGGAGCAGTACTTC
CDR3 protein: CASSLQSGEQYF

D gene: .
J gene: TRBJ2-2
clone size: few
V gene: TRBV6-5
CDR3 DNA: TGTGCCAGCAGGGTTTCGGCCGGGGAGCTGTTTTTT
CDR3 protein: CASRVSAGELFF

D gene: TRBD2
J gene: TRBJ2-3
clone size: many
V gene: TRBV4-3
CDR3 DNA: TGCGCCAGCAGCCAAGATGGCGGCGGGAGCGCAGATACGCAGTATTTT
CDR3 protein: CASSQDGGGSADTQYF

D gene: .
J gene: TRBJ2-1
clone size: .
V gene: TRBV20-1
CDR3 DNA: TGCAGTGCACCCCCTGTGGACAACTACAATGAGCAGTTCTTC
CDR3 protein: CSAPPVDNYNEQFF

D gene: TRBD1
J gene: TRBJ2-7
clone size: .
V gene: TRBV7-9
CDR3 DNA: TGTGCCAGCGGGGACAGGGGAGCCTACGAGCAGTACTTC
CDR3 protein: CASGDRGAYEQYF

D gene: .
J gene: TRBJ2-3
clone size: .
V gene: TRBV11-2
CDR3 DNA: TGTGCCAGCAGCTCGTACAGCGAAGTAGATACGCAGTATTTT
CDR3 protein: CASSSYSEVDTQYF

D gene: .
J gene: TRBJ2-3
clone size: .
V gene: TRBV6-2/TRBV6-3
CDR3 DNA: TGTGCCAGCAGTTACGTCGTAGCCCCGGGGGATACGCCGTCTTTT
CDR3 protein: CASSYVVAPGDTPSF

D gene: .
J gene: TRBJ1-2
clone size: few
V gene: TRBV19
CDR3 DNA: TGTGCCAGTAGTATGGGTGGGGCTAACTATGGCTACACCTTC
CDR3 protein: CASSMGGANYGYTF

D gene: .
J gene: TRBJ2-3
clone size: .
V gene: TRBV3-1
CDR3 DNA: TGTGCCAGCAGCCAAACGGGACTTGATTCAGATACGCGATATTTT
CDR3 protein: CASSQTGLDSDTRYF

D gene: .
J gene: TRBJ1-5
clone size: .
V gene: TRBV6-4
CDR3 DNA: TGTGCCAGCAGGGCGGACTGGAATAGCAATCAGCCCCAGCATTTT
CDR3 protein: CASRADWNSNQPQHF

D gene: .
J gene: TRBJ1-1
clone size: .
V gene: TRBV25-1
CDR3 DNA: TGTGCCAGCAGTGCCTTAGGGTATGAAGCTTTCTTT
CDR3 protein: CASSALGYEAFF

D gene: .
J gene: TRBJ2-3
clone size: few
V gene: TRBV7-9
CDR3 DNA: TGTGCCAGCAGCGGACCGATGTCCTTACATACAGATACGCAGTATTTT
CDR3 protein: CASSGPMSLHTDTQYF

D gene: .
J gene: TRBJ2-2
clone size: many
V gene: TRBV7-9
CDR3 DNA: TGTGCCAGCAGCATAGGGGACGGGGAGCTGTTTTTT
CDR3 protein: CASSIGDGELFF

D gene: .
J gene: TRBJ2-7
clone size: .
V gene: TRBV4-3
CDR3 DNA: TGCGCCAGCCGCCATACACAGAGCTCCTACGAGCAGTACTTC
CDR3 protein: CASRHTQSSYEQYF

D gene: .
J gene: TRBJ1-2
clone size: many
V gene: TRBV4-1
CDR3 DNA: TGCGCCAGCAGCCAGGACAGCTACTATGGCTACACCTTC
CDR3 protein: CASSQDSYYGYTF

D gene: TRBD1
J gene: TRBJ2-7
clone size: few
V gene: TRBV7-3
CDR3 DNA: TGTGCCAGCAGCAGCTCGGTCCAGGGGGTTGGGGAGCAGTACTTC
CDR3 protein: CASSSSVQGVGEQYF

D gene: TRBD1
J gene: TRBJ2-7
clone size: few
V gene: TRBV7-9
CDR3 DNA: TGTGCCAGCAGCTCATCAATCGACAGGGGCTACGAGCAGTACTTC
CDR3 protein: CASSSSIDRGYEQYF

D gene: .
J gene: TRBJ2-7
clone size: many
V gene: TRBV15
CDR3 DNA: TGTGCCACCAGCAGAGATAACAGGGACTACGAGCAGTACTTC
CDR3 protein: CATSRDNRDYEQYF

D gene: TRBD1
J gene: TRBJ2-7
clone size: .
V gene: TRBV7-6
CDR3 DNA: TGTGCCAGCAGTTTCGGGACAGAGAACTACGAGCAGTACTTC
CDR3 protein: CASSFGTENYEQYF

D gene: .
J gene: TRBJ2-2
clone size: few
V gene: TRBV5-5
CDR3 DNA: TGTGCCAGCAGCTTCGGAATAGCCGGGGAGCTGTTTTTT
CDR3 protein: CASSFGIAGELFF

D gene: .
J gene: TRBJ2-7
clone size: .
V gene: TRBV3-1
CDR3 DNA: TGTGCCAGCAGCCAAGTTTGGGGCGCCTACGAGCAGTACTTC
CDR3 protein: CASSQVWGAYEQYF

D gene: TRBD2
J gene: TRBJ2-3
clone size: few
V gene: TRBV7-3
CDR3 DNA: TGTGCCAGCAGCTTAAGAGCGGGAGAGGATACGCAGTATTTT
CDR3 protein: CASSLRAGEDTQYF

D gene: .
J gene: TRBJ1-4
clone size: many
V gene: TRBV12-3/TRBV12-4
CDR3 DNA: TGTGCCAGCACCTCGCACGAAAAACTGTTTTTT
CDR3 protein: CASTSHEKLFF

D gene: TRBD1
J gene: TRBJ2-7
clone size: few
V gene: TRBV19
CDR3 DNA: TGTGCCAGTAGTATGGCCCCCGGGACAGTGACCTACGAGCAGTACTTC
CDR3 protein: CASSMAPGTVTYEQYF

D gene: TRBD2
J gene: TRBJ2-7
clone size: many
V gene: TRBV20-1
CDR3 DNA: TGCAGTGCTAGATCGGGAGGGCCTTACGAGCAGTACTTC
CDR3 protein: CSARSGGPYEQYF

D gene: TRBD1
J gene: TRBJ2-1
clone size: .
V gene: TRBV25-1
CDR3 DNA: TGTGCCAGCAGTCCCACAGGGGGCACCTCCTACAATGAGCAGTTCTTC
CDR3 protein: CASSPTGGTSYNEQFF

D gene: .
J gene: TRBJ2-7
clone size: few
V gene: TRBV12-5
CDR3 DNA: TGTGCTAGTGGTTCGTCCACGTACGAGCAGTACTTC
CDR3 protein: CASGSSTYEQYF

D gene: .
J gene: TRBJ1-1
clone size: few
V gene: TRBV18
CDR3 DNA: TGTGCCAGCTCACTCTCCGGTGGTCCACTAGTTTTCTCTGAAGCTTTCTTT
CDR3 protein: CASSLSGGPLVFSEAFF

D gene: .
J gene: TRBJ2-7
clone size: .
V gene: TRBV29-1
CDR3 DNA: TGCAGCGTTGAAATATCTGACCGGCGCTCCTACGAGCAGTACTTC
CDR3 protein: CSVEISDRRSYEQYF

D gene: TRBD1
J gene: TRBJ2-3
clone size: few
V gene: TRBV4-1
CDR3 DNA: TGCGCCAGCAGCCAGACAGGGGCCGAGACAGATACGCAGTATTTT
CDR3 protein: CASSQTGAETDTQYF